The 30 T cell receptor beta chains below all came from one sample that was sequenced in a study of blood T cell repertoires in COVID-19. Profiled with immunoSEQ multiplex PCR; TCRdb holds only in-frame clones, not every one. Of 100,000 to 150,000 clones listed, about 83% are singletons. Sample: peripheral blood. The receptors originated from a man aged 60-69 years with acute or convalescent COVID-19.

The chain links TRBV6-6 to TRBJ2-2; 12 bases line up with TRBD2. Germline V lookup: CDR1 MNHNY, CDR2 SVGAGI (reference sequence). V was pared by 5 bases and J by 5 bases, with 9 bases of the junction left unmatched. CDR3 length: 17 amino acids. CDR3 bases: TGTGCCAGCAGTCCCCGGACTAGCGGGACTCGAACCGGGGAGCTGTTTTTT. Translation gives CASSPRTSGTRTGELFF.

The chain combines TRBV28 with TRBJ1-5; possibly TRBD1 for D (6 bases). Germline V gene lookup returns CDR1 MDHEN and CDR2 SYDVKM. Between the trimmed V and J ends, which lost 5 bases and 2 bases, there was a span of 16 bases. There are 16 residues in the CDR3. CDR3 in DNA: TGTGCCAGCAGTCGAAGGGGGGGGTTTCGCAATCAGCCCCAGCATTTT. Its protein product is CASSRRGGFRNQPQHF. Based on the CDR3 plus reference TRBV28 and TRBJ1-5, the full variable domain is DVKVTQSSRYLVKRTGEKVFLECVQDMDHENMFWYRQDPGLGLRLIYFSYDVKMKEKGDIPEGYSVSREKKERFSLILESASTNQTSMYLCASSRRGGFRNQPQHFGDGTRLSIL.

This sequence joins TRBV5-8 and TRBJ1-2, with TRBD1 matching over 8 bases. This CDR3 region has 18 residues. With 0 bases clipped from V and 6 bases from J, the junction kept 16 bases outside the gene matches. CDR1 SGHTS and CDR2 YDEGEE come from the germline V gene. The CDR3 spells CASSLDRGDRGQVDGYTF. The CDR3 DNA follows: TGTGCCAGCAGCTTGGACAGAGGCGACAGGGGACAAGTCGATGGCTACACCTTC.

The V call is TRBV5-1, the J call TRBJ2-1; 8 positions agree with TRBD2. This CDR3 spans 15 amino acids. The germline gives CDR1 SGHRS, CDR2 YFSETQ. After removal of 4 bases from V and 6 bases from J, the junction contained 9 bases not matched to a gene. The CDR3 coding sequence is TGCGCCAGCAGCCGACTAGCGTCTACGAGCAATGAGCAGTTCTTC. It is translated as CASSRLASTSNEQFF.

The CDR3 loop reads CAIIGWQGAFDNEQFF. CDR3 coding DNA: TGTGCCATCATAGGTTGGCAGGGGGCCTTCGACAATGAGCAGTTCTTC. This chain uses TRBV15 with TRBJ2-1; 8 bases match TRBD1. V shed 10 bases and J 5 bases; nucleotides not matched to a gene: 16. The germline V gene encodes CDR1 LNHNV and CDR2 YYDKDF (reference sequence). The CDR3 extends over 16 amino acids.

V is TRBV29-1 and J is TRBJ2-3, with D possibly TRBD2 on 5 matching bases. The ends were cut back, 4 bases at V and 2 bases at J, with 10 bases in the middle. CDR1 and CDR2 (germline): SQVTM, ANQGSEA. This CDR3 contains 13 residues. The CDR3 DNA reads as TGCAGCGTTGGGTCCGGGGACACAGATACGCAGTATTTT. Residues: CSVGSGDTDTQYF.

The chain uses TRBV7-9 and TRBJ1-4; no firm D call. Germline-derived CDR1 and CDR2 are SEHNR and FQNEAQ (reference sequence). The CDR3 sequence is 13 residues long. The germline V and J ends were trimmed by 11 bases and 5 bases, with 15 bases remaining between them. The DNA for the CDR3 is TGTGCCTCCCGAGGCCACTGGAATGAAAAACTGTTTTTT. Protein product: CASRGHWNEKLFF.

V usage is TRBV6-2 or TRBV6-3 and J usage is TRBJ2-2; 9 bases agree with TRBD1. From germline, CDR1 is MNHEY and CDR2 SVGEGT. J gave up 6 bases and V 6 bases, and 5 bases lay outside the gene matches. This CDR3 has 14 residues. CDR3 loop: CASSRTGDAGELFF. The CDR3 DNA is TGTGCCAGCAGCCGGACAGGGGACGCCGGGGAGCTGTTTTTT.

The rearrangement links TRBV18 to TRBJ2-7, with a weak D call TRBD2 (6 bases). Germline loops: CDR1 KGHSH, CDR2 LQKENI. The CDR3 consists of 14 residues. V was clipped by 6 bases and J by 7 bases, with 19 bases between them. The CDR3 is CASSPEGRLREQYF. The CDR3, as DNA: TGTGCCAGCTCGCCGGAGGGCCGTTTGAGAGAGCAGTACTTC.

In nucleotides, the CDR3 is TGTGCCAGCTCACCTACAGTCAACACCGGGGAGCTGTTTTTT. Translation gives CASSPTVNTGELFF. The V gene is TRBV18, the J gene TRBJ2-2; no clear D gene. This CDR3 region has 14 residues. CDR1 is KGHSH, CDR2 LQKENI, per germline. V was shortened by 3 bases and J by 2 bases, with 7 bases between the two germline ends.

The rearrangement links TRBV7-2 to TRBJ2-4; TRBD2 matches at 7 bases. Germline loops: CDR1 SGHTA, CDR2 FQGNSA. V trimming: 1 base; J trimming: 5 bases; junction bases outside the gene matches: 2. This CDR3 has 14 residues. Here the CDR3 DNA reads TGTGCCAGCAGCTTAGGCGGGAGTCAAAACATTCAGTACTTC. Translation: CASSLGGSQNIQYF.

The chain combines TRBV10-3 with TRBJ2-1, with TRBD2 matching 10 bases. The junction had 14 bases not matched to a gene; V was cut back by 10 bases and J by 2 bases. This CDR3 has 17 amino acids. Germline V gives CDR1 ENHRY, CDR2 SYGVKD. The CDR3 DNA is TGTGCCACCCGACACTTAGCGGGAGGACAGCCCTACAATGAGCAGTTCTTC. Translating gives CATRHLAGGQPYNEQFF.

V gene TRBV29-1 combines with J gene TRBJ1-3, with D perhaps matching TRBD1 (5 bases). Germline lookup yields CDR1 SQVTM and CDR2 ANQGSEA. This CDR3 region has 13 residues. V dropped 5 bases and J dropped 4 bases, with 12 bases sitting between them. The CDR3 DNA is TGCAGCGTTACAGGCCGTTTGGGAAACACCATATATTTT. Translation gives CSVTGRLGNTIYF.

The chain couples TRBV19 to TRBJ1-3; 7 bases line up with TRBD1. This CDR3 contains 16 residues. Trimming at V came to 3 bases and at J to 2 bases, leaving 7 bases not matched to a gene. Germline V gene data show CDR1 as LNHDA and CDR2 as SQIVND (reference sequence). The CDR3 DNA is TGTGCCAGTAGTATTGAGGGGGCTCGCGCTGGAAACACCATATATTTT. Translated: CASSIEGARAGNTIYF.

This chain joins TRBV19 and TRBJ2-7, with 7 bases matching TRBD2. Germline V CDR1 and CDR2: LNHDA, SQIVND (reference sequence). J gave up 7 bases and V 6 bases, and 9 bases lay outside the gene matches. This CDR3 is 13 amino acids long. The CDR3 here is CASRSGGLEEQYF. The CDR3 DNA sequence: TGTGCCAGTAGATCGGGGGGTCTGGAAGAGCAGTACTTC.

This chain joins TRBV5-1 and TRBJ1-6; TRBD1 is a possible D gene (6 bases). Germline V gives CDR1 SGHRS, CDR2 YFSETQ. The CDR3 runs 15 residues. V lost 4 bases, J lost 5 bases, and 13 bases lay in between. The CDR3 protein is CASSPGQQNNSPLHF. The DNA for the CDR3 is TGCGCCAGCAGCCCAGGACAGCAAAATAATTCACCCCTCCACTTT.

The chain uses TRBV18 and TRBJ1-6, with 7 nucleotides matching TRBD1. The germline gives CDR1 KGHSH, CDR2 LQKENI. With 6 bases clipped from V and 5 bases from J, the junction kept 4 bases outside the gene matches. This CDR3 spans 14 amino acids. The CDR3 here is CASSLGQHNSPLHF. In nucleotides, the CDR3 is TGTGCCAGCTCGCTGGGACAGCATAATTCACCCCTCCACTTT.

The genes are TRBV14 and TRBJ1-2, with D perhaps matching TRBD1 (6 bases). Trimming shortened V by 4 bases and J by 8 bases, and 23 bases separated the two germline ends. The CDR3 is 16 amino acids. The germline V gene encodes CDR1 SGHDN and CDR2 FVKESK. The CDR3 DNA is TGTGCCAGCAGCCCCTTTGGACAGCGATCTTGGAGGGGCTACACCTTC. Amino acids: CASSPFGQRSWRGYTF.

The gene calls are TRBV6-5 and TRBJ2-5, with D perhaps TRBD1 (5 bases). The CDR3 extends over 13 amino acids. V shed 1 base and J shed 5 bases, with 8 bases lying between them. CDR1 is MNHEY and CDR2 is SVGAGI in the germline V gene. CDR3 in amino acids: CASSYWGAETQYF. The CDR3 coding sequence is TGTGCCAGCAGTTACTGGGGCGCGGAGACCCAGTACTTC.

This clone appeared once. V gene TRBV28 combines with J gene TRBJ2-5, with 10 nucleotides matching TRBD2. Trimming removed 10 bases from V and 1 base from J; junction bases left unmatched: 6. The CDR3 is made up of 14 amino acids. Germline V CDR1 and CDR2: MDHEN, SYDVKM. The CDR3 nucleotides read TGTGCCACCGACCTAGCGGGAGTCCAAGAGACCCAGTACTTC. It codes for CATDLAGVQETQYF.

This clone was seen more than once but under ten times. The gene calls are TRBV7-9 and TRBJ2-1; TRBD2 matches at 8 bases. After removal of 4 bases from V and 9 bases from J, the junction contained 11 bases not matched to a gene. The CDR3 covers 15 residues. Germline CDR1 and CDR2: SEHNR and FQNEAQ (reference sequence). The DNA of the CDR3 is TGTGCCAGCAGCTCCGCCGGGACTAGGAAGACTGAGCAGTTCTTC. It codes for CASSSAGTRKTEQFF.

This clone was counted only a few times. Written as DNA, the CDR3 is TGTGCCAGCAGCTTCCGAGAGGGCTACGAGCAGTACTTC. Protein: CASSFREGYEQYF. The chain links TRBV9 to TRBJ2-7, with TRBD2 as a possible D gene (5 bases). V lost 4 bases and J lost 3, with 11 bases in between. Germline V gene lookup returns CDR1 SGDLS and CDR2 YYNGEE. The length of the CDR3 is 13 residues.

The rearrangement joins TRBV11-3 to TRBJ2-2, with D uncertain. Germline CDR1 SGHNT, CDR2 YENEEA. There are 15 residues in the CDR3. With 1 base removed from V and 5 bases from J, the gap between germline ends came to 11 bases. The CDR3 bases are TGTGCCAGCAGCTTAGGCGGCGTGGAAACCGGGGAGCTGTTTTTT. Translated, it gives CASSLGGVETGELFF.

The CDR3 DNA follows: TGCGCCAGCAGCTTTAGCGGGTCGCAGTTCTTC. This gives the protein CASSFSGSQFF. This sequence joins TRBV5-1 and TRBJ2-1; 7 bases match TRBD2. The CDR3 contains 11 residues. After removal of 2 bases from V and 12 bases from J, the junction contained 2 bases not matched to a gene. Germline V gene sequence: CDR1 SGHRS, CDR2 YFSETQ.

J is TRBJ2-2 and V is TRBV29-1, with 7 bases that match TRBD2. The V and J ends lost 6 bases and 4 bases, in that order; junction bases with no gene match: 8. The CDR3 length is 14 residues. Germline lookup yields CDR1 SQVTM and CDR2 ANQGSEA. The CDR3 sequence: CSVERAGRTGELFF. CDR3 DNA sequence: TGCAGCGTAGAGCGAGCGGGGCGCACCGGGGAGCTGTTTTTT.

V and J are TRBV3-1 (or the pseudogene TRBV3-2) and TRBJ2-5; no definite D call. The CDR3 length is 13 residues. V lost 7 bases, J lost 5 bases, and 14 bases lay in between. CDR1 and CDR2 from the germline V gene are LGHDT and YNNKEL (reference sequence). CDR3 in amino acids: CASTAFARETQYF. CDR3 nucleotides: TGTGCCAGCACCGCATTTGCCCGGGAGACCCAGTACTTC.

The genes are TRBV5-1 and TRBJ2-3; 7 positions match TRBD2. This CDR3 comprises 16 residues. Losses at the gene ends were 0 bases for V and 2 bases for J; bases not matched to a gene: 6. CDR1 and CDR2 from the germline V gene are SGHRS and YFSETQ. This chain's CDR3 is CASSLASSGHTDTQYF. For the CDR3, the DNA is TGCGCCAGCAGCTTGGCGTCTAGCGGACACACAGATACGCAGTATTTT.

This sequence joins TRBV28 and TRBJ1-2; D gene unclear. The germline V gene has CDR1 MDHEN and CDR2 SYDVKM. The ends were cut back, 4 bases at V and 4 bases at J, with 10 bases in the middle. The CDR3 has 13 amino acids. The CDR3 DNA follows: TGTGCCAGCAGTTCCGGTCCAATCTATGGCTACACCTTC. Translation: CASSSGPIYGYTF.

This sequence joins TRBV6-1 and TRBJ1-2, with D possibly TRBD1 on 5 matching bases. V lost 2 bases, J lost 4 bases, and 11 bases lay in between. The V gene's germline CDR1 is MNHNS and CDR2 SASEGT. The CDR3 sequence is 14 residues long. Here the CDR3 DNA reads TGTGCCAGCAGTGAACCGGCTGGGGCCTATGGCTACACCTTC. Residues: CASSEPAGAYGYTF.

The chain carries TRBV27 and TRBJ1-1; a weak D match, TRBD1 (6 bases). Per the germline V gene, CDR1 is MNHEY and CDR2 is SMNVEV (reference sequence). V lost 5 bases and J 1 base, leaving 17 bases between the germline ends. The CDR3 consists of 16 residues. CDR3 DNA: TGTGCCAGCAGTCTCCCACCGGGCAGGGGGAACACTGAAGCTTTCTTT. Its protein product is CASSLPPGRGNTEAFF.